This is a list of T cell receptor beta chains from one sample in a study of blood T cell repertoires in COVID-19. Sequencing used immunoSEQ multiplex PCR; TCRdb keeps in-frame clones, though not all of them. The sample lists roughly 150,000 clones; 70% to 90% were seen once. The sequencing sample was made of peripheral blood. These receptors all stem from a human donor in a cohort sampled during active COVID-19. CDR3s include the opening cysteine and the closing phenylalanine or tryptophan. The order of the fields is CDR3 DNA, CDR3 protein, V gene, clone size, D gene, J gene. A D gene is named only where the DNA matches it firmly. Clone size, where shown, is once, few, many, or a class for clones that have expanded.

TGTGCCAGCAGCTTAAACTACTTTGGCGCGGGGAGCACAGATACGCAGTATTTT | CASSLNYFGAGSTDTQYF | TRBV7-6 | - | - | TRBJ2-3
TGCGCCAGCAGCTTGGCTTCGGGGACAGGGGCCTACGAGCAGTACTTC | CASSLASGTGAYEQYF | TRBV5-1 | - | TRBD1 | TRBJ2-7
TGCGCCAGCAGCCAAGATTCGCGGGGGATCTACGAGCAGTACTTC | CASSQDSRGIYEQYF | TRBV4-1 | - | TRBD2 | TRBJ2-7
TGTGCCAGCAGCTTAACCCTAGCGGTTAACACCGGGGAGCTGTTTTTT | CASSLTLAVNTGELFF | TRBV7-3 | - | TRBD2 | TRBJ2-2
TGTGCCAGCAGCCTGGACAGGGACAACGAGCAGTACTTC | CASSLDRDNEQYF | TRBV7-3 | - | TRBD1 | TRBJ2-7
TGTGCCAGCAGTGAATGGGGGGGGCCACTCTCCTACGAGCAGTACTTC | CASSEWGGPLSYEQYF | TRBV25-1 | - | - | TRBJ2-7
TGTGCCTGGAGTGTACTAGCGGGAGGCACAGATACGCAGTATTTT | CAWSVLAGGTDTQYF | TRBV30 | - | TRBD2 | TRBJ2-3
TGTGCCAGCAGCGAAGAACTAGTTTACGAGCAGTACTTC | CASSEELVYEQYF | TRBV5-4 | - | - | TRBJ2-7
TGCAGTGCTAGTCGGTCGGCGGGAGTGACAGATACGCAGTATTTT | CSASRSAGVTDTQYF | TRBV20-1 | - | TRBD2 | TRBJ2-3
TGTGCCAGCGGCCTTGGGCCGTCATATGGCTACACCTTC | CASGLGPSYGYTF | TRBV11-3 | - | - | TRBJ1-2
TGTGCCAGCAGCGGAAAGACTGCCGCAATACATGGCTACACCTTC | CASSGKTAAIHGYTF | TRBV7-2 | - | - | TRBJ1-2
TGTGCCAGCAGCGACGGACAGATTGGGGGCTACACCTTC | CASSDGQIGGYTF | TRBV6-6 | - | - | TRBJ1-2
TGTGCCAGCAGCCAAGAGAGTAGGGGCCTCTCCTACGAGCAGTACTTC | CASSQESRGLSYEQYF | TRBV4-2 | - | - | TRBJ2-7
TGTGCCAGTAACATGCCCGGGGGCAATCAGCCCCAGCATTTT | CASNMPGGNQPQHF | TRBV2 | - | - | TRBJ1-5
TGTGCCTGGAGCCTTTCCCAAACTTTTGAAGCTTTCTTT | CAWSLSQTFEAFF | TRBV30 | - | - | TRBJ1-1
TGTGCCAGTAGTATGGTGACAGGGAATCTAGGAGCCAAAAACATTCAGTACTTC | CASSMVTGNLGAKNIQYF | TRBV19 | - | TRBD1 | TRBJ2-4
TGTGCCAGCAGCCATCCCTCCGGGGGGGGTGGCGACGAGCAGTACTTC | CASSHPSGGGGDEQYF | TRBV14 | - | TRBD2 | TRBJ2-7
TGTGCCAGCAGCTTACGACAGGCTGGAAACACCATATATTTT | CASSLRQAGNTIYF | TRBV7-8 | - | - | TRBJ1-3
TGTGCCAGCACCTTGGAGGCTAGCGTAGGCTACGAGCAGTACTTC | CASTLEASVGYEQYF | TRBV6-5 | few | - | TRBJ2-7
TGTGCCAGCTCCCCTGGAACGGGAGGAGGGACTGAAGCTTTCTTT | CASSPGTGGGTEAFF | TRBV18 | - | - | TRBJ1-1
TGTGCCAGTAGTTACCCAAACGACGACTGGCGCTTCGGTAACTATGGCTACACCTTC | CASSYPNDDWRFGNYGYTF | TRBV19 | - | - | TRBJ1-2